Sequencing of this T cell receptor beta chain was carried out in a study of T cells in localized non-small cell lung cancer. Remarks on this clone: Its cognate antigen is unknown.

TCRdb's table, derived via immunoSEQ multiplex PCR, lists solely in-frame clones and lacks some. The table lists approximately 20,000 clones, approximately 84% of them singletons, with about 2.6% in the top ten. Study outcomes and limitations: Exceeding tumor, uninvolved adjacent lung had the highest T cell clonality. Adjacent lung exhibited a median of 57 among the 100 most abundant tumor clones. A raised T cell density in blood coincided with lengthier overall survival.

Germline CDR1 is SGHTA and CDR2 is FQGNSA. This CDR3 spans 17 amino acids. The V and J ends lost 1 base and 2 bases, in that order; junction bases with no gene match: 7. The receptor was isolated from a man aged 40-75 years with stage I lung adenocarcinoma. The sequences come from peripheral blood, collected before any cancer treatment. The chain joins TRBV7-2 to TRBJ2-3; TRBD2 matches at 9 bases. The CDR3 coding sequence is TGTGCCAGCAGCTTAGGACCAGCGGGGGGTACCACAGATACGCAGTATTTT. Translation gives CASSLGPAGGTTDTQYF.